This T cell receptor beta chain was recorded in a study of PD-L1 blockade in urothelial cancer. The study's findings and limits: Tumor-linked clones in blood grew more by 3 weeks in durable-benefit patients.

Regarding this clone: Its target is unknown.

Measured with immunoSEQ multiplex PCR; TCRdb has only the in-frame clones, and not every one. Among more than 85,000 clones listed, around 90% were seen once. The clonotype originates from a woman older than 75 with urothelial cancer. The starting material was PBMCs, obtained around atezolizumab (anti-PD-L1) treatment.

CDR3 amino acids: CASSPGGVGQEQYF. The CDR3 DNA reads TGTGCCAGCAGCCCGGGGGGGGTTGGGCAGGAGCAGTACTTC. This chain joins TRBV5-4 and TRBJ2-7; 8 nucleotides match TRBD2. This CDR3 region has 14 residues. CDR1 and CDR2 from the germline V gene are SGHNT and YYREEE (reference sequence). Germline trimming cut 4 bases from V and 7 bases from J; bases unmatched to any gene: 10.